Sequencing of this T cell receptor (beta chain) was carried out in a study of technical replicates of blood from a handful of donors. The CDR3 covers 12 residues. CDR1 is LNHNV and CDR2 is YYDKDF in the germline V gene (reference sequence). V dropped 9 bases and J dropped 2 bases, with 10 bases sitting between them. Sequencing was performed with immunoSEQ multiplex PCR; in TCRdb, only in-frame clones are kept and a portion is missing. This sample has tens of thousands of clones, with 95% to 98% found just once. This chain links TRBV15 with TRBJ2-5; perhaps TRBD1 as D (6 bases). The source is a human donor in good health. The sequencing sample was made of T cells isolated from PBMCs. CDR3 in DNA: TGTGCCACTGGGGGCCAGCAAGAGACCCAGTACTTC. Protein sequence: CATGGQQETQYF.